These 6 T cell receptor beta chains originate from one sample sequenced in a study of blood T cell repertoires in COVID-19. The data were produced by immunoSEQ multiplex PCR, yet TCRdb's version contains in-frame clones alone and is incomplete. In the table there are 400,000 to 550,000 clones, 70% to 90% of which are singletons. Sequenced: PBMCs or T cells enriched from blood (not recorded which). All receptors derive from a woman aged 18-30 years with acute COVID-19.

This chain uses TRBV20-1 with TRBJ1-4; D unclear. Per the germline V gene, CDR1 is DFQATT and CDR2 is SNEGSKA (reference sequence). This CDR3 region has 11 residues. Trimming shortened V by 2 bases and J by 8 bases, and 6 bases separated the two germline ends. CDR3 loop: CSARTREKLFF. The CDR3 coding sequence is TGCAGTGCTAGAACGAGAGAAAAACTGTTTTTT.

V gene TRBV7-3 combines with J gene TRBJ2-3; D might be TRBD2 (7 bases). V dropped 5 bases and J dropped 5 bases, with 11 bases sitting between them. CDR3 size: 13 residues. Germline V gene data show CDR1 as SGHTA and CDR2 as FQGTGA. CDR3 sequence: CASSEGEGDTQYF. The CDR3, as DNA: TGTGCCAGCAGCGAGGGGGAGGGAGATACGCAGTATTTT. Full variable domain (rest looked up from reference TRBV7-3 and TRBJ2-3): GAGVSQTPSNKVTEKGKYVELRCDPISGHTALYWYRQSLGQGPEFLIYFQGTGAADDSGLPNDRFFAVRPEGSVSTLKIQRTERGDSAVYLCASSEGEGDTQYFGPGTRLTVL.

This chain joins TRBV13 and TRBJ1-6, with 7 bases fitting TRBD1. Germline trimming cut 5 bases from V and 7 bases from J; bases unmatched to any gene: 5. The CDR3 consists of 14 residues. From germline, CDR1 is PRHDT and CDR2 FYEKMQ (reference sequence). The CDR3 loop reads CASSPTGKNSPLHF. The CDR3 nucleotides read TGTGCCAGCAGCCCGACAGGGAAAAATTCACCCCTCCACTTT.

The gene calls are TRBV5-1 and TRBJ1-4; D is ambiguous. The germline V gene has CDR1 SGHRS and CDR2 YFSETQ. V lost 0 bases and J 6 bases, leaving 6 bases between the germline ends. The CDR3 has 13 residues. The CDR3 loop reads CASSLARDEKLFF. The CDR3 region has the DNA TGCGCCAGCAGCTTGGCCCGCGATGAAAAACTGTTTTTT. Together with reference TRBV5-1 and TRBJ1-4, the CDR3 gives the full variable domain: KAGVTQTPRYLIKTRGQQVTLSCSPISGHRSVSWYQQTPGQGLQFLFEYFSETQRNKGNFPGRFSGRQFSNSRSEMNVSTLELGDSALYLCASSLARDEKLFFGSGTQLSVL.

The rearrangement uses TRBV25-1 and TRBJ1-6; D is perhaps TRBD1 (6 bases). Per germline, CDR1 MGHDK and CDR2 SYGVNS. V lost 6 bases to trimming and J lost 9 bases, with 15 bases between them. The CDR3 runs 14 residues. CDR3 nucleotides: TGTGCCAGCAGGCCGGGACACTGGAGTTCACCCCTCCACTTT. Protein: CASRPGHWSSPLHF.

This rearrangement joins TRBV11-3 to TRBJ2-1; TRBD2 is a possible D gene (6 bases). With 1 base removed from V and 5 bases from J, the gap between germline ends came to 18 bases. The CDR3 is 17 residues long. Germline V gene data show CDR1 as SGHNT and CDR2 as YENEEA. The DNA of the CDR3 is TGTGCCAGCAGCTTAGGGGGCCGGACTATCCGTAACAATGAGCAGTTCTTC. As protein: CASSLGGRTIRNNEQFF.